Presented here are 13 T cell receptor beta chains from one specimen sequenced in a study of neoadjuvant anti-PD-1 for oral cavity cancer. Some clones are missing from TCRdb's copy, which holds only in-frame ones; the method was immunoSEQ multiplex PCR. In the table there are 60,000 to 75,000 clones, 65% to 85% of which are singletons. The material sequenced was PBMCs, taken before nivolumab (anti-PD-1) treatment. Source of these receptors: a person aged 35 to 85 with oral cavity squamous cell carcinoma.

This clone has a handful of counts. The V gene is TRBV28, the J gene TRBJ1-3, with TRBD1 identical over 7 bases. The CDR3 has 12 residues. The J segment lost 5 bases and the V segment lost 9 bases, leaving 4 bases of the junction unmatched. Looked up from germline, CDR1 is MDHEN and CDR2 is SYDVKM. The CDR3 DNA reads TGTGCCAGTGGGACAGAAAGAAACACCATATATTTT. It encodes CASGTERNTIYF.

In this sample, this clone turned up a few times. The V and J genes are TRBV15 and TRBJ2-2; TRBD2 matches at 8 bases. V shed 3 bases, J shed 4 bases, and the junction held 1 base outside the gene matches. This CDR3 contains 14 residues. The germline gives CDR1 LNHNV, CDR2 YYDKDF (reference sequence). In DNA form, the CDR3 reads TGTGCCACCAGCAGCCGGGGGGGCACCGGGGAGCTGTTTTTT. Amino acid sequence: CATSSRGGTGELFF.

The chain links TRBV7-9 to TRBJ2-1; no firm D call. CDR1 is SEHNR, CDR2 FQNEAQ, per germline (reference sequence). The germline V and J ends were trimmed by 5 bases and 7 bases, with 9 bases remaining between them. CDR3 length equals 12 residues. This CDR3 is CASSPGTNEQFF. DNA of the CDR3: TGTGCCAGCAGCCCGGGCACAAATGAGCAGTTCTTC.

This clone was detected a few times. This chain links TRBV29-1 with TRBJ1-1; possibly TRBD1 for D (6 bases). From germline, CDR1 is SQVTM and CDR2 ANQGSEA. There are 15 residues in the CDR3. The V and J ends lost 3 bases and 1 base respectively, with 15 bases between them. This CDR3 is CSVEMTGLQNTEAFF. In DNA, the CDR3 is TGCAGCGTTGAGATGACAGGCCTTCAGAACACTGAAGCTTTCTTT. Looking up the rest from reference TRBV29-1 and TRBJ1-1 gives the full variable domain: SAVISQKPSRDICQRGTSLTIQCQVDSQVTMMFWYRQQPGQSLTLIATANQGSEATYESGFVIDKFPISRPNLTFSTLTVSNMSPEDSSIYLCSVEMTGLQNTEAFFGQGTRLTVV.

The chain links TRBV10-2 to TRBJ2-6; the D gene is possibly TRBD2 (5 bases). Trimming stripped 7 bases from V and 0 bases from J, with 10 bases between. This CDR3 region has 15 residues. Germline CDR1 reads WSHSY; CDR2 reads SAAADI. The CDR3 here is CASTEGGSGANVLTF. CDR3 bases: TGCGCCAGCACCGAGGGCGGCTCTGGGGCCAACGTCCTGACTTTC.

The chain employs TRBV5-4 and TRBJ1-2; TRBD1 matches 10 bases. With 2 bases clipped from V and 6 bases from J, the junction kept 13 bases outside the gene matches. There are 17 residues in the CDR3. CDR1 and CDR2 from the germline V gene are SGHNT and YYREEE (reference sequence). The CDR3 coding sequence is TGTGCCAGCAGCTTATTCCGGGGACAGGGGTTTCCTGATGGCTACACCTTC. Translated, it gives CASSLFRGQGFPDGYTF.

The chain links TRBV28 to TRBJ2-2; D is unresolved. The length of the CDR3 is 17 residues. V was cut by 1 base and J by 0 bases, with 12 bases left in between. Per the germline V gene, CDR1 is MDHEN and CDR2 is SYDVKM. Here the CDR3 DNA reads TGTGCCAGCAGTTTATCTCGGAACAGACCGAACACCGGGGAGCTGTTTTTT. It translates to CASSLSRNRPNTGELFF.

This clone appeared a few times. The chain combines TRBV7-9 with TRBJ1-2; TRBD1 agrees at 8 bases. The CDR3 extends over 15 amino acids. Germline values: CDR1 SEHNR, CDR2 FQNEAQ (reference sequence). Unmatched junction bases numbered 6, after V lost 4 bases and J lost 2 bases. The CDR3 region has the DNA TGTGCCAGCAGCTCGCTACAGGGGGGCAACTATGGCTACACCTTC. Translated, it gives CASSSLQGGNYGYTF.

This chain uses TRBV6-5 with TRBJ1-5; a possible D gene is TRBD1 (6 bases). From germline, CDR1 is MNHEY and CDR2 SVGAGI. V was clipped by 2 bases and J by 5 bases, with 13 bases between them. The CDR3 loop spans 15 amino acids. CDR3 in amino acids: CASSYEAGVHQPQHF. The CDR3 region has the DNA TGTGCCAGCAGTTACGAGGCAGGGGTTCATCAGCCCCAGCATTTT.

The rearrangement links TRBV19 to TRBJ2-5; 9 bases agree with TRBD1. The CDR3 contains 14 residues. Germline CDR1 and CDR2: LNHDA and SQIVND (reference sequence). The V and J ends lost 5 bases and 5 bases, in that order; junction bases with no gene match: 6. The CDR3 DNA reads as TGTGCCAGTAGTGCAACAGGGGGCTGGGAGACCCAGTACTTC. It encodes CASSATGGWETQYF. Full variable domain (missing parts from reference TRBV19 and TRBJ2-5): DGGITQSPKYLFRKEGQNVTLSCEQNLNHDAMYWYRQDPGQGLRLIYYSQIVNDFQKGDIAEGYSVSREKKESFPLTVTSAQKNPTAFYLCASSATGGWETQYFGPGTRLLVL.

The chain joins TRBV5-4 to TRBJ1-1; D is unresolved. The CDR3 contains 14 residues. Germline CDR1 is SGHNT and CDR2 is YYREEE (reference sequence). The V end lost 2 bases, the J end lost 0 bases, and 8 bases lay between the germline ends. This chain's CDR3 is CASSFGGLNTEAFF. In DNA form, the CDR3 reads TGTGCCAGCAGCTTCGGCGGCTTGAACACTGAAGCTTTCTTT.

This clone was found once. CDR3 nucleotides: TGCGCCAGCAGCTTGCAGGTCGGGACAGATACGCAGTATTTT. Protein: CASSLQVGTDTQYF. The chain recombines TRBV5-1 with TRBJ2-3; D ambiguous. Germline V gene lookup returns CDR1 SGHRS and CDR2 YFSETQ. V gave up 1 base and J gave up 3 bases, with 9 bases separating them. CDR3 length: 14 amino acids. Variable domain in full (rest from reference TRBV5-1 and TRBJ2-3): KAGVTQTPRYLIKTRGQQVTLSCSPISGHRSVSWYQQTPGQGLQFLFEYFSETQRNKGNFPGRFSGRQFSNSRSEMNVSTLELGDSALYLCASSLQVGTDTQYFGPGTRLTVL.

The V gene is TRBV29-1, the J gene TRBJ1-1; D is ambiguous. The germline CDR1 and CDR2 sequences are SQVTM and ANQGSEA. This CDR3 region has 12 residues. V shed 3 bases and J shed 0 bases, with 5 bases lying between them. The CDR3 DNA is TGCAGCGTTGATTCAGTGAACACTGAAGCTTTCTTT. Amino acids: CSVDSVNTEAFF.